This T cell receptor beta chain was observed in a study of spatial heterogeneity in lung cancer. Study background: In raw reads, more than 8.5 appearances on average were recorded for each unique TCR and UMI combination. Study outcomes and limitations: Ubiquitous expanded tumor TCRs were seen in blood more at resection than at follow-up.

This clonotype appeared many times. Its target is unknown. Noted time point: sample taken at primary tumor resection. The sequenced material consisted of unsorted whole RNA from tumor, nontumor lung or frozen PBMC. Donation came from 70 or so patients with untreated early-stage non-small cell lung cancer. Each TCR cDNA molecule bore a unique molecular identifier. TCRdb processed the 5' RACE reads anew with MiXCR; each CDR3 protein has one entry. Counted here are 12,000 to 15,000 distinct CDR3 sequences, about 10% occurring once; the ten biggest clones make up approximately 35%. With 5 bases clipped from V and 2 bases from J, the junction kept 9 bases outside the gene matches. This CDR3 contains 15 residues. CDR1 SEHNR and CDR2 FQNEAQ come from the germline V gene (reference sequence).

V usage is TRBV7-9 and J usage is TRBJ2-7; TRBD1 agrees at 7 bases. The sample consisted of PBMCs, taken at surgery. The TCR sequence derives from a female donor with early-stage non-small cell lung cancer. The CDR3 nucleotides are TGTGCCAGCAGCCGGGACAGTGAGCCTACCTACGAGCAGTACTTC. This codes for CASSRDSEPTYEQYF.